The T cell receptor beta chain under discussion was sequenced for a study of T cell responses to AZD1222 COVID-19 vaccine. Assay: immunoSEQ multiplex PCR; the TCRdb copy retains only in-frame clones and omits some. The sample consists of 66,000 or so clones, about 90% of them appearing once. Trimming cost V 4 bases and J 7 bases, with 15 bases left between them. Germline CDR1 SGDLS, CDR2 YYNGEE. The CDR3 sequence is 15 residues long. The chain has TRBV9 and TRBJ1-6; D unclear. Sequencing used peripheral blood, obtained on day 0 of AZD1222 vaccination. This clonotype was sampled from an adult in good health. The CDR3 DNA sequence: TGTGCCAGCAGCCCGAGAGGACTGGAAAATTCACCCCTCCACTTT. Translating it yields CASSPRGLENSPLHF.